This T cell receptor beta chain comes out of a study of shared T cell receptors in the human thymus. J was trimmed by 4 bases and V by 3 bases; bases with no gene match: 12. There are 18 residues in the CDR3. The germline CDR1 and CDR2 sequences are SNHLY and FYNNEI. The repertoire was sequenced with immunoSEQ multiplex PCR; TCRdb's copy has only in-frame clones and lacks some. The repertoire has more than 550,000 clones, 70% to 90% of them found once; the top ten carry 0.009% to 0.0095%. These data also featured in a second study, about human thymus T cells. That publication notes: Healthy Finnish infants having corrective surgery for congenital heart defects served as donors. Corrective heart surgery yielded the resections from which the thymus tissue came. There appeared to be biased usage of V and J genes in thymic and blood repertoires. Related studies noted strongly shared thymic repertoires across unrelated people.

The chain joins TRBV2 to TRBJ1-5, with 10 nucleotides matching TRBD1. Sequencing was performed on thymocytes. The receptor comes from a boy younger than two with a congenital heart defect. This chain's CDR3 is CASSDLLIRDRGNQPQHF. The CDR3 coding sequence is TGTGCCAGCAGTGATCTTCTAATCCGGGACAGGGGTAATCAGCCCCAGCATTTT.